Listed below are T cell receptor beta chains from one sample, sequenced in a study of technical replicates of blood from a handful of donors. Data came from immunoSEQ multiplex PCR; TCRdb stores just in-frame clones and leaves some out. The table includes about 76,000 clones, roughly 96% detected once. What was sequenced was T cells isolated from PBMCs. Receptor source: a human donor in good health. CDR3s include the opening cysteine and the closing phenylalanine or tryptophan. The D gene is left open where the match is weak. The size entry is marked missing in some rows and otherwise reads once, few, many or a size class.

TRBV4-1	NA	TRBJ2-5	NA	CASSHVPGETQYF	TGCGCCAGCAGCCACGTTCCGGGGGAGACCCAGTACTTC
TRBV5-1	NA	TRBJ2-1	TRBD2	CASSLAGADEQFF	TGCGCCAGCAGCTTAGCGGGGGCGGATGAGCAGTTCTTC
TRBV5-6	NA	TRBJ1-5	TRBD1	CASSLGLRLGGYSNQPQHF	TGTGCCAGCAGCTTGGGGCTAAGGCTAGGGGGCTATAGCAATCAGCCCCAGCATTTT
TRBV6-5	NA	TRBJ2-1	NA	CASKMAGGYNEQFF	TGTGCCAGCAAAATGGCAGGGGGGTACAATGAGCAGTTCTTC
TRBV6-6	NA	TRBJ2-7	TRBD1	CASSYGQGSSYEQYF	TGTGCCAGCAGTTACGGACAGGGGAGCTCCTACGAGCAGTACTTC
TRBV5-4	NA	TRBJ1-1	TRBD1	CASSPGQGAFDTEAFF	TGTGCCAGCAGCCCAGGACAGGGGGCGTTTGACACTGAAGCTTTCTTT
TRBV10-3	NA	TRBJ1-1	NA	CAIGAEAEAFF	TGTGCCATCGGGGCAGAAGCTGAAGCTTTCTTT
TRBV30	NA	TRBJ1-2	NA	CAGGDIYNYGYTF	TGTGCCGGGGGGGACATCTACAACTATGGCTACACCTTC
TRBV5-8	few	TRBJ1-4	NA	CASSLGGPTNEKLFF	TGTGCCAGCAGCCTAGGGGGTCCAACTAATGAAAAACTGTTTTTT
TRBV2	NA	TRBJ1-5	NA	CASSDRVRNQPQHF	TGTGCCAGCAGTGACAGGGTACGCAATCAGCCCCAGCATTTT
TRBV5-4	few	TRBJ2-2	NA	CASSWYSGQNTGELFF	TGTGCCAGCAGCTGGTATTCGGGACAAAACACCGGGGAGCTGTTTTTT
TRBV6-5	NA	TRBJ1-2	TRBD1	CASSYGLDRASGYTF	TGTGCCAGCAGTTACGGGTTGGACAGGGCTAGTGGCTACACCTTC
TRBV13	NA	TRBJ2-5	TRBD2	CASSSARAGGLTTQYF	TGTGCCAGCAGCTCCGCCAGGGCGGGGGGGCTCACGACCCAGTACTTC
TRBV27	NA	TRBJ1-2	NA	CASRKADGSVFGYTF	TGTGCCAGCAGGAAAGCGGACGGAAGCGTCTTTGGCTACACCTTC